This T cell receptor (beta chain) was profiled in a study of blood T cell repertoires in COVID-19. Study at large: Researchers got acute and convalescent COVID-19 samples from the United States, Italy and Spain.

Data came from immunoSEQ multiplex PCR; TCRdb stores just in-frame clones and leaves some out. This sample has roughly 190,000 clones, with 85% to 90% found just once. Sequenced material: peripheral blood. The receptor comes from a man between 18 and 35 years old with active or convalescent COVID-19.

The CDR3 loop reads CAISASGVYYEQYV. The CDR3 DNA is TGTGCCATCAGTGCTAGCGGGGTGTACTACGAGCAGTACGTC. V usage is TRBV10-3 and J usage is TRBJ2-7, with TRBD2 identical over 9 bases. This CDR3 region has 14 residues. Trimming cost V 4 bases and J 3 bases; bases outside gene matches: 4. CDR1 and CDR2 from the germline V gene are ENHRY and SYGVKD.